The clone carrying this T cell receptor (beta chain) showed up just a few times. What it recognizes is unknown. This specimen comes from a study of T-cell memory formation after mild COVID-19. Study background: TCR clusters were mostly confined to one donor each. Study outcomes and limitations: Clones that contracted from day 15 to 85 were balanced CD4/CD8, while later expanders leaned CD4+.

A 5'RACE reaction primed in the constant segment made cDNA libraries of TCR alpha and TCR beta, and these carried sample barcodes and UMIs. MiXCR was run by TCRdb on the 5' RACE reads, yielding one entry per CDR3 protein. Of around 180,000 distinct CDR3 sequences in the sample, around 20% were seen once. CDR1 MNHEY and CDR2 SVGAGI come from the germline V gene. This CDR3 comprises 15 residues. Trimming left V 0 bases short and J 1 base short, with 6 bases between. V gene TRBV6-5 combines with J gene TRBJ2-2; the D is unclear. The material sequenced was PBMCs or a T cell subset sorted from them (not recorded which). The receptor was isolated from a man between 18 and 35 years old who had mild COVID-19 (a few samples of this study predate the infection). Cell type and time point are not known. The CDR3, as DNA: TGTGCCAGCAGTTACTCACAATGGAACACCGGGGAGCTGTTTTTT. It encodes CASSYSQWNTGELFF.